Listed below are T cell receptor beta chains from one sample, sequenced in a study of blood T cell repertoires in COVID-19. Method: immunoSEQ multiplex PCR; TCRdb's copy keeps in-frame clones and lacks some. The data contain 200,000 or so clones, about 87% of them singletons. The specimen sequenced was peripheral blood. The receptors here all came from a man aged 60-69 years with acute or convalescent COVID-19. The CDR3 runs from the conserved cysteine through the conserved F or W. D genes are given only for firm matches. Size is omitted from some rows. Given values are once, few, many or a class for expanded clones.

J gene: TRBJ2-7
V gene: TRBV5-4
clone size: once
D gene: NA
CDR3 protein: CASSLPLYEQYF
CDR3 DNA: TGTGCCAGCAGCTTGCCCCTGTACGAGCAGTACTTC

J gene: TRBJ2-7
V gene: TRBV28
clone size: NA
D gene: NA
CDR3 protein: CASIATGHLSYEQYF
CDR3 DNA: TGTGCCAGCATCGCGACAGGACATCTCTCCTACGAGCAGTACTTC

J gene: TRBJ2-5
V gene: TRBV29-1
clone size: NA
D gene: TRBD2
CDR3 protein: CSVSGGQETQYF
CDR3 DNA: TGCAGCGTGTCGGGGGGCCAAGAGACCCAGTACTTC

J gene: TRBJ1-1
V gene: TRBV30
clone size: NA
D gene: TRBD1
CDR3 protein: CAWGDQTGRVF
CDR3 DNA: TGTGCCTGGGGCGACCAGACAGGGCGGGTCTTT

J gene: TRBJ2-3
V gene: TRBV5-1
clone size: NA
D gene: NA
CDR3 protein: CASSYGSGSTDTQYF
CDR3 DNA: TGCGCCAGCAGTTACGGATCCGGGTCTACAGATACGCAGTATTTT

J gene: TRBJ2-3
V gene: TRBV19
clone size: NA
D gene: TRBD2
CDR3 protein: CASSPRLLAGGNTDTQYF
CDR3 DNA: TGTGCCAGTAGTCCCCGACTTCTAGCGGGGGGGAATACAGATACGCAGTATTTT

J gene: TRBJ1-1
V gene: TRBV27
clone size: NA
D gene: NA
CDR3 protein: CASSSDSFNTEAFF
CDR3 DNA: TGTGCCAGCAGTTCGGACAGCTTTAACACTGAAGCTTTCTTT

J gene: TRBJ1-5
V gene: TRBV19
clone size: NA
D gene: TRBD1
CDR3 protein: CASSTGQGNSNQPQHF
CDR3 DNA: TGTGCCAGTAGTACGGGACAGGGGAATAGCAATCAGCCCCAGCATTTT

J gene: TRBJ2-7
V gene: TRBV19
clone size: NA
D gene: NA
CDR3 protein: CASSIGGGIGYEQYF
CDR3 DNA: TGTGCCAGTAGTATAGGAGGAGGGATCGGGTACGAGCAGTACTTC

J gene: TRBJ2-7
V gene: TRBV7-2
clone size: few
D gene: TRBD1
CDR3 protein: CASSSRTGGSSYEQYF
CDR3 DNA: TGTGCCAGCAGCTCGAGGACAGGTGGGTCTTCCTACGAGCAGTACTTC

J gene: TRBJ2-1
V gene: TRBV9
clone size: NA
D gene: NA
CDR3 protein: CASSVRGGALDNEQFF
CDR3 DNA: TGTGCCAGCAGCGTACGAGGGGGGGCCCTCGACAATGAGCAGTTCTTC

J gene: TRBJ2-5
V gene: TRBV4-2
clone size: NA
D gene: NA
CDR3 protein: CASSQVRGSEETQYF
CDR3 DNA: TGTGCCAGCAGCCAAGTAAGAGGGTCCGAAGAGACCCAGTACTTC

J gene: TRBJ2-5
V gene: TRBV6-5
clone size: NA
D gene: TRBD2
CDR3 protein: CASSHMTGGEETQYF
CDR3 DNA: TGTGCCAGCAGCCACATGACGGGGGGAGAAGAGACCCAGTACTTC

J gene: TRBJ2-2
V gene: TRBV5-1
clone size: NA
D gene: NA
CDR3 protein: CASSLGSPRGADTGELFF
CDR3 DNA: TGCGCCAGCAGCTTGGGCTCCCCCAGGGGCGCCGACACCGGGGAGCTGTTTTTT

J gene: TRBJ2-1
V gene: TRBV14
clone size: NA
D gene: TRBD2
CDR3 protein: CASSQAPSGGAFSYNEQFF
CDR3 DNA: TGTGCCAGCAGCCAAGCCCCTAGCGGGGGGGCATTTTCCTACAATGAGCAGTTCTTC

J gene: TRBJ2-5
V gene: TRBV18
clone size: NA
D gene: TRBD2
CDR3 protein: CASSPRLAGGQETQYF
CDR3 DNA: TGTGCCAGCTCACCCAGACTAGCGGGGGGGCAAGAGACCCAGTACTTC

J gene: TRBJ2-1
V gene: TRBV6-2/TRBV6-3
clone size: NA
D gene: NA
CDR3 protein: CASSHVGARGGNEQFF
CDR3 DNA: TGTGCCAGCAGCCACGTGGGGGCAAGGGGGGGTAATGAGCAGTTCTTC

J gene: TRBJ1-2
V gene: TRBV12-3/TRBV12-4
clone size: NA
D gene: NA
CDR3 protein: CASSPGNYGYTF
CDR3 DNA: TGTGCCAGCAGTCCAGGGAACTATGGCTACACCTTC

J gene: TRBJ1-1
V gene: TRBV3-1/TRBV3-2
clone size: NA
D gene: TRBD1
CDR3 protein: CASSQDRGYTEAFF
CDR3 DNA: TGTGCCAGCAGCCAGGACAGGGGGTACACTGAAGCTTTCTTT

J gene: TRBJ2-3
V gene: TRBV6-4
clone size: NA
D gene: TRBD2
CDR3 protein: CASSDSGGVGTDTQYF
CDR3 DNA: TGTGCCAGCAGTGACTCGGGAGGGGTAGGCACAGATACGCAGTATTTT

J gene: TRBJ1-6
V gene: TRBV9
clone size: NA
D gene: NA
CDR3 protein: CASSGTGSPLHF
CDR3 DNA: TGTGCCAGCAGCGGGACGGGATCACCCCTCCACTTT

J gene: TRBJ2-1
V gene: TRBV7-8
clone size: NA
D gene: TRBD2
CDR3 protein: CASSRSGGAANEQFF
CDR3 DNA: TGTGCCAGCAGCAGGAGCGGGGGGGCCGCCAATGAGCAGTTCTTC

J gene: TRBJ1-3
V gene: TRBV5-1
clone size: NA
D gene: NA
CDR3 protein: CASSPGGSGNTIYF
CDR3 DNA: TGCGCCAGCAGCCCGGGTGGCTCTGGAAACACCATATATTTT

J gene: TRBJ2-3
V gene: TRBV18
clone size: NA
D gene: NA
CDR3 protein: CASSGGAPDTQYF
CDR3 DNA: TGTGCCAGCTCGGGGGGGGCCCCCGATACGCAGTATTTT

J gene: TRBJ1-1
V gene: TRBV6-2/TRBV6-3
clone size: NA
D gene: NA
CDR3 protein: CASSFSLPGHEAFF
CDR3 DNA: TGTGCCAGCAGCTTTTCTCTACCGGGACATGAAGCTTTCTTT

J gene: TRBJ1-1
V gene: TRBV7-9
clone size: NA
D gene: NA
CDR3 protein: CASSLGEGTEAFF
CDR3 DNA: TGTGCCAGCAGCTTAGGGGAGGGGACTGAAGCTTTCTTT

J gene: TRBJ2-1
V gene: TRBV11-1
clone size: NA
D gene: TRBD2
CDR3 protein: CASTGGAYNEQFF
CDR3 DNA: TGTGCCAGCACGGGGGGGGCCTACAATGAGCAGTTCTTC

J gene: TRBJ2-1
V gene: TRBV19
clone size: NA
D gene: TRBD2
CDR3 protein: CASSIGGGAGGRPYNEQFF
CDR3 DNA: TGTGCCAGTAGTATAGGAGGAGGAGCGGGGGGTCGCCCCTACAATGAGCAGTTCTTC

J gene: TRBJ1-3
V gene: TRBV5-8
clone size: once
D gene: TRBD1
CDR3 protein: CASSLEARGLDTIYF
CDR3 DNA: TGTGCCAGCAGCTTGGAGGCCAGGGGGTTGGACACCATATATTTT

J gene: TRBJ2-1
V gene: TRBV5-1
clone size: NA
D gene: NA
CDR3 protein: CASSLAESVTYNEQFF
CDR3 DNA: TGCGCCAGCAGCTTGGCCGAGAGCGTGACCTACAATGAGCAGTTCTTC

J gene: TRBJ2-1
V gene: TRBV30
clone size: few
D gene: TRBD1
CDR3 protein: CAWSVFSQGANEQFF
CDR3 DNA: TGTGCCTGGAGTGTATTTTCCCAGGGGGCCAATGAGCAGTTCTTC

J gene: TRBJ2-5
V gene: TRBV5-1
clone size: NA
D gene: NA
CDR3 protein: CASSLTGLGETQYF
CDR3 DNA: TGCGCCAGCAGCTTGACAGGTCTGGGGGAGACCCAGTACTTC

J gene: TRBJ1-1
V gene: TRBV5-1
clone size: NA
D gene: NA
CDR3 protein: CASSPSSGFGTEAFF
CDR3 DNA: TGCGCCAGCAGCCCTTCTTCAGGGTTTGGAACTGAAGCTTTCTTT

J gene: TRBJ1-6
V gene: TRBV10-3
clone size: once
D gene: TRBD1
CDR3 protein: CAAQGDESSSPLHF
CDR3 DNA: TGTGCCGCACAGGGGGACGAGAGTAGTTCACCCCTCCACTTT

J gene: TRBJ1-6
V gene: TRBV9
clone size: few
D gene: NA
CDR3 protein: CASSVRGGAENSPLHF
CDR3 DNA: TGTGCCAGCAGCGTTCGTGGGGGGGCGGAGAATTCACCCCTCCACTTT

J gene: TRBJ2-7
V gene: TRBV3-1/TRBV3-2
clone size: NA
D gene: NA
CDR3 protein: CASSQDPGPYEQYF
CDR3 DNA: TGTGCCAGCAGCCAAGATCCAGGGCCCTACGAGCAGTACTTC

J gene: TRBJ1-5
V gene: TRBV24-1
clone size: NA
D gene: TRBD1
CDR3 protein: CATSYRGSQPQHF
CDR3 DNA: TGTGCCACCAGTTACAGGGGAAGTCAGCCCCAGCATTTT

J gene: TRBJ1-5
V gene: TRBV5-1
clone size: few
D gene: TRBD1
CDR3 protein: CASSQGDSNQPQHF
CDR3 DNA: TGCGCCAGCAGCCAGGGGGACAGCAATCAGCCCCAGCATTTT

J gene: TRBJ2-5
V gene: TRBV28
clone size: once
D gene: TRBD1
CDR3 protein: CASTPVVGGSQETQYF
CDR3 DNA: TGTGCCAGCACCCCGGTAGTAGGGGGCAGCCAAGAGACCCAGTACTTC

J gene: TRBJ2-1
V gene: TRBV6-1
clone size: NA
D gene: NA
CDR3 protein: CASSERDNYNEQFF
CDR3 DNA: TGTGCCAGCAGTGAAAGGGACAACTACAATGAGCAGTTCTTC

J gene: TRBJ1-5
V gene: TRBV19
clone size: once
D gene: TRBD1
CDR3 protein: CASSIEDRGVNQPQHF
CDR3 DNA: TGTGCCAGTAGTATAGAAGACAGGGGAGTCAATCAGCCCCAGCATTTT

J gene: TRBJ1-2
V gene: TRBV20-1
clone size: NA
D gene: TRBD1
CDR3 protein: CSASSPRQGDYGYTF
CDR3 DNA: TGCAGTGCTAGTTCTCCTCGACAGGGTGACTATGGCTACACCTTC

J gene: TRBJ1-1
V gene: TRBV7-2
clone size: NA
D gene: TRBD1
CDR3 protein: CASSLRGPMNTEAFF
CDR3 DNA: TGTGCCAGCAGCTTAAGGGGGCCTATGAACACTGAAGCTTTCTTT